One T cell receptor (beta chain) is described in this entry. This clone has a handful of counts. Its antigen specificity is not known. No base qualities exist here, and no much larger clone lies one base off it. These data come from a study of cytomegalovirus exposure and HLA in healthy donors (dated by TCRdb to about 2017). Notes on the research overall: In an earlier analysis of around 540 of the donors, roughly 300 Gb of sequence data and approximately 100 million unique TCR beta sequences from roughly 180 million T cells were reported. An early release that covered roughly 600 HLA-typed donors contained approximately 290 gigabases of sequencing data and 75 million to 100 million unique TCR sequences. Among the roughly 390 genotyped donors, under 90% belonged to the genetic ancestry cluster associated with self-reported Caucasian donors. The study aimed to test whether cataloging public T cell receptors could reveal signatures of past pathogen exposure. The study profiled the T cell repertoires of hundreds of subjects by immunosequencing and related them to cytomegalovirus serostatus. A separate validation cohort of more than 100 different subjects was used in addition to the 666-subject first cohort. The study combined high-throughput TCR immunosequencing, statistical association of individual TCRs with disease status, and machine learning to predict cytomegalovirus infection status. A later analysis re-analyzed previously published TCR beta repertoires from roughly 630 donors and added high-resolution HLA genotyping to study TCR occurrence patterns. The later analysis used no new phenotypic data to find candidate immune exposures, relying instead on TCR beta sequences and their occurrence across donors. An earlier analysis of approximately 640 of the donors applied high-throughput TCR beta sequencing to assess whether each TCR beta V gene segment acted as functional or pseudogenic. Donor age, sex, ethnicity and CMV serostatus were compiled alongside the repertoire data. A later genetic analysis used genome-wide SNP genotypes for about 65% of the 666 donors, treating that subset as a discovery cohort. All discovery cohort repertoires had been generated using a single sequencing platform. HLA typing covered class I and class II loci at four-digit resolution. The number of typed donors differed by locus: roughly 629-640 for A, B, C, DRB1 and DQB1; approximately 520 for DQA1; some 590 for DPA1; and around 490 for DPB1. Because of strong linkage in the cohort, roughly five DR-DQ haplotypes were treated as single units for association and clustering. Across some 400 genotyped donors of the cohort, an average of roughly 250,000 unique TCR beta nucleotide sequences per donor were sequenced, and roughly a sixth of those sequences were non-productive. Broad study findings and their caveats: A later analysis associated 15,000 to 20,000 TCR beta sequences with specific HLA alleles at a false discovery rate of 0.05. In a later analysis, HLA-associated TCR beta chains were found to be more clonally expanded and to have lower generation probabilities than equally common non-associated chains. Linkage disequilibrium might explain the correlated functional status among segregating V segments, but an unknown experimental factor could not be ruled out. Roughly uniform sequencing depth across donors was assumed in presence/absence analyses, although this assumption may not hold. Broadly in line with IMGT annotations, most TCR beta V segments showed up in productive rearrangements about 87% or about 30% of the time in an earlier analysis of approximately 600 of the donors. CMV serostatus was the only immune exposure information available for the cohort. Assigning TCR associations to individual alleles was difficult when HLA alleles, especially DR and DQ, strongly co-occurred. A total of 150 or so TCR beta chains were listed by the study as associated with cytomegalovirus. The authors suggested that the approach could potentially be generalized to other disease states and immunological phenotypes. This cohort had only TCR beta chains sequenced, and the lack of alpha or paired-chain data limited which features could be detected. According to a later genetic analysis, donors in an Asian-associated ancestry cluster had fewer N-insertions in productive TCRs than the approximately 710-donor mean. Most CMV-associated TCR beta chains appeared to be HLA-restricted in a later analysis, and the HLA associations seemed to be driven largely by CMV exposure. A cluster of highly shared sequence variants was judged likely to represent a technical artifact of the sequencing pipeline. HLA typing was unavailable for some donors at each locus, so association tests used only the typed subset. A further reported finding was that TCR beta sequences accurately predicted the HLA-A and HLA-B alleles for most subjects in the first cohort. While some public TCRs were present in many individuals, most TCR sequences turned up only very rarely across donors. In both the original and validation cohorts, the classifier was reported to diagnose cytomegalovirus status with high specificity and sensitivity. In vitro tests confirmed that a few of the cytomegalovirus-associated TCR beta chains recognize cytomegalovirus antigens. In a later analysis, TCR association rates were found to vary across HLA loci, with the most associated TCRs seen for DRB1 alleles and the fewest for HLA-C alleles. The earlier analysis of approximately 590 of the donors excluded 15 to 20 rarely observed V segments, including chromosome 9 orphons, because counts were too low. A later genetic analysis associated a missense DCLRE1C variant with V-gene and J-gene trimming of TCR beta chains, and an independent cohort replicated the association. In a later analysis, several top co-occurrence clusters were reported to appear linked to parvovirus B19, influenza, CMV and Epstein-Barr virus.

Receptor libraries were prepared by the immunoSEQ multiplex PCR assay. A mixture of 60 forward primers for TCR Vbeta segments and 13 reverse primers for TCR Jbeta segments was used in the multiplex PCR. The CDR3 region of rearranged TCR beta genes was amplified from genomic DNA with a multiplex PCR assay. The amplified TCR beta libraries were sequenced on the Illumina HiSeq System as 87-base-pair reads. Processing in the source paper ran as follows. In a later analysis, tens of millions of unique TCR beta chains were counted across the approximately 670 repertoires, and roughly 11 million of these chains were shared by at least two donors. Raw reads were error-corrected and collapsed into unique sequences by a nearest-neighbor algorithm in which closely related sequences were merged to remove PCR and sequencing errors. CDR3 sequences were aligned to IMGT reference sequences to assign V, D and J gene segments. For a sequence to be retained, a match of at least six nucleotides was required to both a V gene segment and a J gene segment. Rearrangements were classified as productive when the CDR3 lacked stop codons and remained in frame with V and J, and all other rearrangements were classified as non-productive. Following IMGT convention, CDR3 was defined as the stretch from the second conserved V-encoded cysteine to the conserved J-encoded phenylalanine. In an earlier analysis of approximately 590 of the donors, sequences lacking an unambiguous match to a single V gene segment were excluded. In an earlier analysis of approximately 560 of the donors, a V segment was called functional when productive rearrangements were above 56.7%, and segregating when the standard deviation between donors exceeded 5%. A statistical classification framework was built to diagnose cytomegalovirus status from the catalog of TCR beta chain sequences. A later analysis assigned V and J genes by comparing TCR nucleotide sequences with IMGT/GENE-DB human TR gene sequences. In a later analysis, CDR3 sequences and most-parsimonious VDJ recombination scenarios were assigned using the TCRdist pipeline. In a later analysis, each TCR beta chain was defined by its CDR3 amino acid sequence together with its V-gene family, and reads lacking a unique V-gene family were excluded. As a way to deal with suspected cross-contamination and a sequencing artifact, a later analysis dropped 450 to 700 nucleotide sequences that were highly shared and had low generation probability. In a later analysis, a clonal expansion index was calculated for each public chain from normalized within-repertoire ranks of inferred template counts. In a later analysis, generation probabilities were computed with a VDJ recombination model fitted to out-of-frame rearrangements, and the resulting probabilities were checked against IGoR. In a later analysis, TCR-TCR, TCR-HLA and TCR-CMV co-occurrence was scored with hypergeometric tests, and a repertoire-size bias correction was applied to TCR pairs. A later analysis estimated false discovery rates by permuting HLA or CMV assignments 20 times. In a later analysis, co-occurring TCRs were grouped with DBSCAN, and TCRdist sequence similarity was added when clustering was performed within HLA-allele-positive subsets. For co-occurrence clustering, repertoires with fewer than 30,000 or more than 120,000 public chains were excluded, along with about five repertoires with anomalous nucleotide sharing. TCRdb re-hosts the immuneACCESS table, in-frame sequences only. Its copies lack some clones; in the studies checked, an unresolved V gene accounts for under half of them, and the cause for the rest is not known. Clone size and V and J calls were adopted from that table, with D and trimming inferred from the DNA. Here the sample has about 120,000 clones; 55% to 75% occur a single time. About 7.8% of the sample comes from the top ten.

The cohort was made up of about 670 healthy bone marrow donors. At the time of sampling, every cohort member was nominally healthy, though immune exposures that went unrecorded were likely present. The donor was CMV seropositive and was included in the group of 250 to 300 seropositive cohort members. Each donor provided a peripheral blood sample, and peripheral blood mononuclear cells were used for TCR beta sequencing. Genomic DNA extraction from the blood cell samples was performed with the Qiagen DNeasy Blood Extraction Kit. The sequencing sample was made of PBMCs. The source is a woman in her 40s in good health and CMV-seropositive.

The sequenced DNA: TGTGCCAGCAGCTCCGGGACAGGGGCTAATGAAAAACTGTTTTTT. The encoded protein is CASSSGTGANEKLFF. The chain is encoded by TRBV7-7 joined to TRBJ1-4, and TRBD1 aligns with 10 junction nucleotides. Measured from the cysteine to the phenylalanine, the CDR3 is 15 residues long. CDR3 DNA only is kept here, 45 bases in frame from base 1. Here V drops 4 bases and J drops 3 bases, and the junction holds 2 bases not matched to any gene. In the germline V gene (reference sequence), CDR1 corresponds to SSHAT and CDR2 to FNYEAQ.